Following are 24 T cell receptor beta chains from one sample sequenced in a study of circulating CD8 cells and anti-PD-1 response in melanoma. Sorting of live CD3+CD8+TCRalphabeta+ cells by PD-1 and/or TIGIT gave four subsets. TCR libraries were prepared from roughly 14 ng of total RNA with the QIAseq Immune Repertoire TCR panel. TCRdb independently ran MiXCR on the reads; one entry per CDR3 protein. Of over 900 distinct CDR3 sequences listed, 5% to 5.5% are singletons. Specimen: CD8+ T cells from PBMCs, collected at baseline or after one month of anti-PD-1 therapy (not recorded which). The receptors were sampled from a human donor with melanoma.

This clonotype is medium-sized (0.01 to 0.1%) by share. DNA of the CDR3: TGTGCCAGCAGCCAAGTAAGGGGCAGGGTTCGGGATGAAAAACTGTTTTTT. This sequence encodes CASSQVRGRVRDEKLFF. The chain carries TRBV14 and TRBJ1-4, with D maybe TRBD1 (5 bases). This CDR3 is built from 17 residues. V was cut by 1 base and J by 6 bases, with 18 bases left in between. In germline, CDR1 is SGHDN, CDR2 FVKESK.

By share, this clonotype counts as medium-sized (0.01 to 0.1%). The rearrangement uses TRBV5-4 and TRBJ2-2; no clear D. Trimming left V 2 bases short and J 4 bases short, with 9 bases between. Per germline, CDR1 SGHNT and CDR2 YYREEE (reference sequence). The CDR3 covers 14 residues. In DNA form, the CDR3 reads TGTGCCAGCAGCTTAGGGCAGATCACCGGGGAGCTGTTTTTT. Translated, it gives CASSLGQITGELFF.

Judged by abundance, this clonotype is medium-sized. The chain uses TRBV28 and TRBJ2-1; D is uncertain. Per the germline V gene, CDR1 is MDHEN and CDR2 is SYDVKM. The length of the CDR3 is 14 residues. V lost 3 bases to trimming and J lost 8 bases, with 14 bases between them. The CDR3 nucleotides are TGTGCCAGCAGTTTCGGTGTCGGGTCGGATGAGCAGTTCTTC. The encoded protein is CASSFGVGSDEQFF. The variable domain in full, with the rest retrieved from reference TRBV28 and TRBJ2-1, is DVKVTQSSRYLVKRTGEKVFLECVQDMDHENMFWYRQDPGLGLRLIYFSYDVKMKEKGDIPEGYSVSREKKERFSLILESASTNQTSMYLCASSFGVGSDEQFFGPGTRLTVL.

Within the sample, this clonotype is medium-sized. This chain joins TRBV20-1 and TRBJ2-7, with 13 bases identical to TRBD2. The CDR3 is made up of 17 amino acids. CDR1 is DFQATT and CDR2 is SNEGSKA in the germline V gene (reference sequence). The trim removed 0 bases at V and 1 base at J, leaving 6 bases unmatched. CDR3 nucleotides: TGCAGTGCTAGAGATGGGGGGACTAGCGGGGCTTCCTACGAGCAGTACTTC. The encoded protein is CSARDGGTSGASYEQYF.

This clonotype qualifies as medium-sized. The chain carries TRBV7-6 and TRBJ2-3, with D uncertain. V was cut by 5 bases and J by 2 bases, with 11 bases left in between. The length of the CDR3 is 14 residues. In germline, CDR1 is SGHVS, CDR2 FNYEAQ. For the CDR3, the DNA is TGTGCCAGCAGCCAGACCCGGGTCACAGATACGCAGTATTTT. Residues: CASSQTRVTDTQYF. The variable domain in full, with the rest retrieved from reference TRBV7-6 and TRBJ2-3, is GAGVSQSPRYKVTKRGQDVALRCDPISGHVSLYWYRQALGQGPEFLTYFNYEAQQDKSGLPNDRFSAERPEGSISTLTIQRTEQRDSAMYRCASSQTRVTDTQYFGPGTRLTVL.

This clonotype is termed large (0.1 to 1%). In DNA form, the CDR3 reads TGTGCCACCAGTGAAAGAGGGATCACAGATACGCAGTATTTT. Its protein product is CATSERGITDTQYF. This chain connects TRBV24-1 to TRBJ2-3; D is possibly TRBD2 (5 bases). From germline, CDR1 is KGHDR and CDR2 SFDVKD. CDR3 length: 14 amino acids. Trimming cost V 4 bases and J 2 bases, with 9 bases left between them.

This clonotype counts as large. The chain carries TRBV4-2 and TRBJ2-1, with 9 bases matching TRBD2. Germline CDR1 LGHNA, CDR2 YNFKEQ. The CDR3 is made up of 15 amino acids. The J segment lost 3 bases and the V segment lost 0 bases, leaving 0 bases of the junction unmatched. CDR3: CASSQERGGYNEQFF. In DNA, the CDR3 is TGTGCCAGCAGCCAAGAGCGGGGGGGCTACAATGAGCAGTTCTTC.

By sample fraction, this clonotype is large (0.1 to 1%). The chain joins TRBV28 to TRBJ2-7; no clear D gene. The V gene lost 6 bases and the J gene lost 0 bases, with 6 bases spanning the gap. The germline V gene encodes CDR1 MDHEN and CDR2 SYDVKM. The CDR3 extends over 12 amino acids. The CDR3 nucleotides are TGTGCCAGCAGCCTCAGCTCCTACGAGCAGTACTTC. Protein product: CASSLSSYEQYF. The full variable domain, in which reference TRBV28 and TRBJ2-7 provide the parts outside the CDR3, is DVKVTQSSRYLVKRTGEKVFLECVQDMDHENMFWYRQDPGLGLRLIYFSYDVKMKEKGDIPEGYSVSREKKERFSLILESASTNQTSMYLCASSLSSYEQYFGPGTRLTVT.

This clonotype was seen only a few times. Possible read error: a much larger clone is one base away. The DNA is omitted, as the CDR3 cannot be located on it reliably, and the CDR3 follows TCRdb's listing. V gene TRBV5-4 combines with J gene TRBJ2-7; the D segment call TRBD1 is taken from the table without a DNA check. CDR1 and CDR2 (germline): SGHNT, YYREEE (reference sequence). The CDR3 is 15 residues long, counting both termini. Here the CDR3 reads CASSLVGTGSYEQHF.

This clonotype is medium-sized (0.01 to 0.1%) within its sample. The CDR3 protein is CSASGLAGDTGELFF. In DNA, the CDR3 is TGCAGTGCCTCCGGACTAGCGGGGGACACCGGGGAGCTGTTTTTT. The V call is TRBV20-1, the J call TRBJ2-2, with 13 bases matching TRBD2. The V gene end was trimmed by 6 bases and the J gene end by 3 bases; junction bases not matched to a gene: 4. Per the germline V gene, CDR1 is DFQATT and CDR2 is SNEGSKA (reference sequence). The CDR3 contains 15 residues.

The rearrangement uses TRBV21-1 and TRBJ2-3; the DNA was not compared with TRBD1, the D call given in the table. TRBV21-1 constitutes a pseudogene. CDR3 length equals 14 residues. The CDR3 here is CASSEDQGIDTQYF. CDR3 coding DNA: TGTGCCAGCAGCGAAGACCAGGGAATAGATACGCAGTATTTT.

As concerns this clonotype: The junction shows a germline mismatch at one end, possibly a read error. The rearrangement links TRBV28 to TRBJ2-7; no definite D call. Germline V gene sequence: CDR1 MDHEN, CDR2 SYDVKM. The CDR3 is 14 amino acids. The CDR3 reads CASSLTKGSYERYF. The CDR3 DNA reads as TGTGCCAGCAGTTTGACGAAGGGCTCCTACGAGCGGTACTTC.

By share, this clonotype ranks as medium-sized. This chain connects TRBV19 to TRBJ1-5, with a tentative D call TRBD1 (6 bases). The CDR3 is made up of 15 amino acids. Trimming removed 4 bases at V and 2 bases at J, with 12 bases between. Per germline, CDR1 LNHDA and CDR2 SQIVND (reference sequence). Here the CDR3 reads CASSTDRFGNQPQHF. The CDR3 DNA follows: TGTGCCAGTAGTACGGACAGATTTGGCAATCAGCCCCAGCATTTT.

The chain joins TRBV9 to TRBJ2-3; TRBD1 aligns across 10 bases. Germline CDR1 reads SGDLS; CDR2 reads YYNGEE. The length of the CDR3 is 14 residues. V was clipped by 6 bases and J by 10 bases; unmatched bases: 11. The chain's CDR3 is CASNLGTGDEAQYF. The CDR3 DNA sequence: TGTGCCAGCAACCTAGGGACAGGGGACGAAGCGCAGTATTTT.

By share, this clonotype ranks as medium-sized. Here the CDR3 reads CASSIGIGVGQPQHF. CDR3 bases: TGTGCCAGTAGTATAGGGATAGGGGTAGGACAGCCCCAGCATTTT. The chain couples TRBV19 to TRBJ1-5, with a possible D match to TRBD1 (5 bases). CDR3 size: 15 residues. Trimming removed 1 base at V and 7 bases at J, with 14 bases between. Germline V CDR1 and CDR2: LNHDA, SQIVND (reference sequence).

This clonotype is judged medium-sized. The chain's CDR3 is CASGERDRGKQATNEKLFF. The CDR3, as DNA: TGTGCTAGTGGCGAACGGGACAGGGGGAAACAGGCAACTAATGAAAAACTGTTTTTT. The rearrangement uses TRBV12-5 and TRBJ1-4; the match to TRBD1 covers 11 bases. V dropped 6 bases and J dropped 0; count of bases not matched to a gene: 12. This CDR3 contains 19 residues. Per the germline V gene, CDR1 is LGHNT and CDR2 is FRNRAP.

By share of the sample, this clonotype is large. J is TRBJ2-1 and V is TRBV4-1; 7 positions match TRBD1. This CDR3 is 17 amino acids long. V was clipped by 4 bases and J by 0 bases; unmatched bases: 9. Germline V gene sequence: CDR1 MGHRA, CDR2 YSYEKL. In DNA, the CDR3 is TGCGCCAGCAGCCGGATCGACAGGGACAGCTCCTACAATGAGCAGTTCTTC. This sequence encodes CASSRIDRDSSYNEQFF.

This clonotype is deemed medium-sized. The chain couples TRBV20-1 to TRBJ1-6, with 7 positions matching TRBD1. The V segment lost 6 bases and the J segment 9 bases; nucleotides outside the gene matches: 14. The CDR3 consists of 15 residues. Per germline, CDR1 DFQATT and CDR2 SNEGSKA (reference sequence). This chain's CDR3 is CSAPTPGQDGSPLHF. The CDR3 DNA is TGCAGTGCCCCGACGCCCGGACAGGATGGTTCACCCCTCCACTTT.

Relative to its sample, this clonotype is medium-sized. This rearrangement joins TRBV30 to TRBJ1-2; no clear D. There are 14 residues in the CDR3. Germline V CDR1 and CDR2: GTSNPN, SVGIG (reference sequence). V was cut by 3 bases and J by 0 bases, with 11 bases left in between. For the CDR3, the DNA is TGTGCCTGGAGGATAGTAGGGACTAACTATGGCTACACCTTC. It codes for CAWRIVGTNYGYTF.

This clonotype qualifies as medium-sized. The chain combines TRBV19 with TRBJ2-1; 11 bases map to TRBD1. V trimming: 6 bases; J trimming: 4 bases; junction bases outside the gene matches: 5. Germline V gene lookup returns CDR1 LNHDA and CDR2 SQIVND (reference sequence). There are 15 residues in the CDR3. For the CDR3, the DNA is TGTGCCAGTAGGACCGGGACAGGGGGTTACAATGAGCAGTTCTTC. It codes for CASRTGTGGYNEQFF.

This clonotype is termed medium-sized (0.01 to 0.1%). For the CDR3, the DNA is TGTGCCAGTAGTAGCCGGGCTGAAGCTTTCTTT. It is translated as CASSSRAEAFF. The chain joins TRBV19 to TRBJ1-1; no reliable D call. This CDR3 contains 11 residues. Germline V gene lookup returns CDR1 LNHDA and CDR2 SQIVND (reference sequence). V was pared by 4 bases and J by 6 bases, with 6 bases between.

This clonotype qualifies as medium-sized. The genes are TRBV28 and TRBJ2-1, with D perhaps assigned TRBD1 or TRBD2 (5 bases each). The CDR3 is 17 amino acids. V was trimmed by 1 base and J by 3 bases, leaving 16 bases between them. Germline loops: CDR1 MDHEN, CDR2 SYDVKM. Here the CDR3 DNA reads TGTGCCAGCAGTTTATCCTCCCCCGGGGCCAGCTACAATGAGCAGTTCTTC. Protein: CASSLSSPGASYNEQFF.

By share, this clonotype ranks as medium-sized. The chain employs TRBV19 and TRBJ1-1; possibly TRBD1 for D (5 bases). Germline V lookup: CDR1 LNHDA, CDR2 SQIVND (reference sequence). This CDR3 has 13 residues. V was shortened by 8 bases and J by 0 bases, with 10 bases between the two germline ends. CDR3 residues: CASGTPMNTEAFF. CDR3 nucleotides: TGTGCCAGTGGGACCCCTATGAACACTGAAGCTTTCTTT. Full variable domain (outside the CDR3, taken from reference TRBV19 and TRBJ1-1): DGGITQSPKYLFRKEGQNVTLSCEQNLNHDAMYWYRQDPGQGLRLIYYSQIVNDFQKGDIAEGYSVSREKKESFPLTVTSAQKNPTAFYLCASGTPMNTEAFFGQGTRLTVV.

In this sample, this clonotype is medium-sized. The V call is TRBV28, the J call TRBJ1-5; no reliable D call. Deletions cut 5 bases from V and 7 bases from J, with 21 bases between. Germline CDR1 and CDR2: MDHEN and SYDVKM. CDR3 length equals 16 residues. The DNA of the CDR3 is TGTGCCAGCAGTCTCCTCTCTCATTCCCCGGAGCAGCCCCAGCATTTT. Protein product: CASSLLSHSPEQPQHF.